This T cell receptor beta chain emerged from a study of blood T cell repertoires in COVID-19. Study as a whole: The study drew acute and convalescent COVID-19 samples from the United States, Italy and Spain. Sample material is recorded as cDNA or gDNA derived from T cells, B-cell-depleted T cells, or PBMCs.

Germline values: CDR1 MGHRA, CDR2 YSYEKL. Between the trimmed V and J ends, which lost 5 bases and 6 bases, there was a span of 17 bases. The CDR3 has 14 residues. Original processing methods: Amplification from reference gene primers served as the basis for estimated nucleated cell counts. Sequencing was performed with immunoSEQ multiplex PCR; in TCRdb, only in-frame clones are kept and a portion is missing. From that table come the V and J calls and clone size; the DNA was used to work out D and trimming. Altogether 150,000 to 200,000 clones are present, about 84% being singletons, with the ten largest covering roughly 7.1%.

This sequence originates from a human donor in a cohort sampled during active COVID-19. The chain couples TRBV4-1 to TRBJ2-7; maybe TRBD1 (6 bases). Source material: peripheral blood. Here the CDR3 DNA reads TGCGCCAGCAGCACAACCGGGACAACGTCCGAGCAGTACTTC. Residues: CASSTTGTTSEQYF.